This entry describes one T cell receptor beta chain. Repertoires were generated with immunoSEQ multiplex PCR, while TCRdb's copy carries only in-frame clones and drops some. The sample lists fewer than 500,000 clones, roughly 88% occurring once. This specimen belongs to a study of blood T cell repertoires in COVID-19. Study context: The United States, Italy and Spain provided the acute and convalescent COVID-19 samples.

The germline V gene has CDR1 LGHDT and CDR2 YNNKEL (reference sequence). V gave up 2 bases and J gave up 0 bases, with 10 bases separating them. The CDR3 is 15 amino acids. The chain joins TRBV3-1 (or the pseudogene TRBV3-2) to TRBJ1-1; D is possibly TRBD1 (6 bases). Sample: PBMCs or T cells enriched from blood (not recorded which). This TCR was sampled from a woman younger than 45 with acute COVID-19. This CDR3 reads CASSQTGSLNTEAFF. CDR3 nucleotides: TGTGCCAGCAGCCAAACAGGGTCCTTGAACACTGAAGCTTTCTTT.